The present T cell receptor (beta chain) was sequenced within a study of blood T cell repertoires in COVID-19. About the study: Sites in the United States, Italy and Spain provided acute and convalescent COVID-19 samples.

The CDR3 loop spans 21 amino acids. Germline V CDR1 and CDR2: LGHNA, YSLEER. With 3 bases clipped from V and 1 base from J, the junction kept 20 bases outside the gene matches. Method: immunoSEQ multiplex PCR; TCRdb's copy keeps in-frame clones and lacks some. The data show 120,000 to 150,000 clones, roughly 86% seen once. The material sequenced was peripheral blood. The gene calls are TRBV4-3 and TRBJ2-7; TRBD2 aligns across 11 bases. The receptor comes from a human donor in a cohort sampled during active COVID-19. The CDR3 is CASSHGISGRAPGRISYEQYF. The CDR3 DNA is TGCGCCAGCAGCCACGGAATTAGCGGGAGGGCCCCTGGACGGATATCCTACGAGCAGTACTTC.